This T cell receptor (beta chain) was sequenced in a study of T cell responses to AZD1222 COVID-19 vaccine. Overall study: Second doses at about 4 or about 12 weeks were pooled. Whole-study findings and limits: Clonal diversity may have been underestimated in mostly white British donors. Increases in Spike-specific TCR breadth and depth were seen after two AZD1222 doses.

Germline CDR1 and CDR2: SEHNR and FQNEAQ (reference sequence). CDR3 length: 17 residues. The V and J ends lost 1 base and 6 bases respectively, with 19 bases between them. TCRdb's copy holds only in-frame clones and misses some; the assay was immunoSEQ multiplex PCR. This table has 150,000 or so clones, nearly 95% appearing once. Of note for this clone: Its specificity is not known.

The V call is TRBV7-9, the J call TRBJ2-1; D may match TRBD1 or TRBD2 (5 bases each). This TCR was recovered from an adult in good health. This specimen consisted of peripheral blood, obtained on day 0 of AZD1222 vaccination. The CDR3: CASSLVGRAGTLNEQFF. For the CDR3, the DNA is TGTGCCAGCAGCTTAGTGGGTAGGGCAGGGACCCTCAATGAGCAGTTCTTC.